The sample holds one count of the clone carrying this TCR beta chain. What it binds is unknown. The PCR made use of 60 Vbeta and 13 Jbeta primers. Some clones are missing from TCRdb's copy, which holds only in-frame ones; the method was immunoSEQ multiplex PCR. The sample has about 120,000 clones; about 73% are singletons. Germline CDR1 reads KGHSH; CDR2 reads LQKENI. Between the trimmed V and J ends, which lost 2 bases and 4 bases, there was a span of 15 bases. This CDR3 region has 16 residues. The sample belongs to a study of cytomegalovirus exposure and HLA in healthy donors. Study context: Approximately 180 million T cells yielded more than 95 million unique TCR beta sequences, as an earlier analysis found.

Study findings and constraints: In a later analysis, V- and J-gene trimming of beta chains associated with a DCLRE1C missense variant, replicated independently.

The chain links TRBV18 to TRBJ1-3; possible D gene TRBD1, 5 bases. The receptor was isolated from a woman between 40 and 55 years old in good health and CMV-seronegative. Sample: PBMCs. Written as DNA, the CDR3 is TGTGCCAGCTCACCAATTGCCAGGGTAACCGGAAACACCATATATTTT. It codes for CASSPIARVTGNTIYF. The variable domain in full, with the rest retrieved from reference TRBV18 and TRBJ1-3, is NAGVMQNPRHLVRRRGQEARLRCSPMKGHSHVYWYRQLPEEGLKFMVYLQKENIIDESGMPKERFSAEFPKEGPSILRIQQVVRGDSAAYFCASSPIARVTGNTIYFGEGSWLTVV.